The 20 T cell receptor beta chains listed next were all sequenced from one sample in a study of blood T cell repertoires in COVID-19. Some clones are missing from TCRdb's copy, which holds only in-frame ones; the method was immunoSEQ multiplex PCR. The sample records about 180,000 clones, 86% being singletons. Sequenced sample: peripheral blood. Receptor source: a woman under 40 with active or convalescent COVID-19.

The V and J genes are TRBV2 and TRBJ2-6, with TRBD2 as a possible D gene (5 bases). The germline V gene encodes CDR1 SNHLY and CDR2 FYNNEI. The CDR3 length is 17 residues. V was trimmed by 4 bases and J by 0 bases, leaving 13 bases between them. CDR3 loop: CASSARETVSGANVLTF. For the CDR3, the DNA is TGTGCCAGCAGTGCTAGGGAGACGGTCTCTGGGGCCAACGTCCTGACTTTC.

J is TRBJ1-2 and V is TRBV7-9; 8 bases map to TRBD1. J was trimmed by 6 bases and V by 1 base; bases with no gene match: 1. CDR3 length: 13 residues. In germline, CDR1 is SEHNR, CDR2 FQNEAQ (reference sequence). In nucleotides, the CDR3 is TGTGCCAGCAGCTTAGGGACAGGGAATGGCTACACCTTC. Translating it yields CASSLGTGNGYTF.

This chain connects TRBV19 to TRBJ2-1, with D possibly being TRBD1 (6 bases). CDR1 and CDR2 (germline): LNHDA, SQIVND (reference sequence). The CDR3 runs to 15 residues. Trimming cost V 7 bases and J 0 bases, with 13 bases left between them. CDR3 nucleotides: TGTGCCAGTATCCAGGACAGCAGCTCCTACAATGAGCAGTTCTTC. Translated, it gives CASIQDSSSYNEQFF. Together with reference TRBV19 and TRBJ2-1, the CDR3 gives the full variable domain: DGGITQSPKYLFRKEGQNVTLSCEQNLNHDAMYWYRQDPGQGLRLIYYSQIVNDFQKGDIAEGYSVSREKKESFPLTVTSAQKNPTAFYLCASIQDSSSYNEQFFGPGTRLTVL.

The sample holds a few counts of this clone. This sequence joins TRBV3-1 (or the pseudogene TRBV3-2) and TRBJ2-1; 12 bases align to TRBD2. The CDR3 sequence is 16 residues long. Germline CDR1 and CDR2: LGHDT and YNNKEL (reference sequence). The V segment lost 2 bases and the J segment 2 bases; nucleotides outside the gene matches: 1. The CDR3 bases are TGTGCCAGCAGCCAACGACTAGCGGGGGCCTACAATGAGCAGTTCTTC. Translation gives CASSQRLAGAYNEQFF.

This sequence joins TRBV28 and TRBJ1-1, with D maybe TRBD1 (5 bases). The CDR3 covers 12 residues. The V gene's germline CDR1 is MDHEN and CDR2 SYDVKM. Trimming removed 7 bases at V and 5 bases at J, with 11 bases between. CDR3 sequence: CASTPGMTEAFF. The CDR3 DNA is TGTGCCAGCACCCCAGGGATGACTGAAGCTTTCTTT.

This chain links TRBV7-8 with TRBJ2-5, with TRBD2 identical over 9 bases. Germline CDR1 and CDR2: SGHVS and FQNEAQ. The CDR3 contains 15 residues. With 2 bases clipped from V and 5 bases from J, the junction kept 6 bases outside the gene matches. CDR3 amino acids: CASSLLSSGGETQYF. The CDR3 DNA is TGTGCCAGCAGCTTATTATCGAGCGGGGGGGAGACCCAGTACTTC.

This clone was observed a few times. The junction does not match germline at one end; this may be a read error. J is TRBJ2-1 and V is TRBV5-4, with a weak D call TRBD2 (5 bases). The CDR3 extends over 14 amino acids. Germline V CDR1 and CDR2: SGHNT, YYREEE (reference sequence). CDR3 protein: CASSLGVSGNSPLF. As DNA, the CDR3 is TGTGCCAGCAGCTTGGGGGTATCCGGGAACAGCCCTCTCTTC.

The gene calls are TRBV3-1 (or the pseudogene TRBV3-2) and TRBJ2-2; D is possibly TRBD1 (7 bases). The germline CDR1 and CDR2 sequences are LGHDT and YNNKEL (reference sequence). CDR3 length: 16 residues. V lost 3 bases to trimming and J lost 4 bases, with 15 bases between them. The CDR3 sequence is CASSHNHRGGTGELFF. The CDR3 nucleotides read TGTGCCAGCAGCCATAATCACAGGGGAGGCACCGGGGAGCTGTTTTTT.

J is TRBJ1-1 and V is TRBV12-5, with 12 positions matching TRBD1. The CDR3 covers 16 residues. From germline, CDR1 is LGHNT and CDR2 FRNRAP. The ends lost 5 bases at V and 3 bases at J; junction bases unmatched: 7. As DNA, the CDR3 is TGTGCTAGTGGTCCTGCCGGGACAGGGGGCTACACTGAAGCTTTCTTT. It translates to CASGPAGTGGYTEAFF.

This clone occurred once. One base away lies a much larger clone, so this may be a sequencing read error. The genes are TRBV4-2 and TRBJ1-5, with TRBD1 matching 8 bases. The CDR3 is 13 amino acids. The germline V gene has CDR1 LGHNA and CDR2 YNFKEQ. V was pared by 4 bases and J by 4 bases, with 0 bases of the junction left unmatched. CDR3 nucleotides: TGTGCCAGCAGCCGGACAGGGAATCAGCCCCAGCATTTT. This translates into CASSRTGNQPQHF.

This chain links TRBV21-1 with TRBJ2-1; the table's D call, TRBD2, was not checked against the DNA. TRBV21-1 is given as a pseudogene. The CDR3 covers 12 residues. The CDR3 loop reads CASRVVMNEQFF. The CDR3 nucleotides are TGTGCCAGCAGGGTAGTCATGAATGAGCAGTTCTTC.

The rearrangement joins TRBV6-5 to TRBJ1-2; 9 nucleotides match TRBD1. From germline, CDR1 is MNHEY and CDR2 SVGAGI. This CDR3 is built from 16 residues. With 4 bases clipped from V and 4 bases from J, the junction kept 10 bases outside the gene matches. The CDR3: CASSSLGTGKPYGYTF. The CDR3 DNA is TGTGCCAGCAGTTCCCTAGGGACAGGGAAACCCTATGGCTACACCTTC.

The rearrangement joins TRBV27 to TRBJ1-1; a weak D match, TRBD1 (6 bases). This CDR3 has 13 amino acids. Germline V CDR1 and CDR2: MNHEY, SMNVEV (reference sequence). Trimming took off 8 bases at V and 1 base at J, with 11 bases between the two ends. The CDR3, as DNA: TGTGCCAGCGCCGGGACACCGAACACTGAAGCTTTCTTT. Translation gives CASAGTPNTEAFF.

The chain combines TRBV7-2 with TRBJ1-1; 8 bases fit TRBD1. The germline CDR1 and CDR2 sequences are SGHTA and FQGNSA. V gave up 5 bases and J gave up 3 bases; unmatched junction bases: 8. The CDR3 loop spans 15 amino acids. The CDR3 loop reads CASSIRWTGHTEAFF. Written as DNA, the CDR3 is TGTGCCAGCAGCATTAGGTGGACAGGGCACACTGAAGCTTTCTTT.

The rearrangement links TRBV19 to TRBJ2-1, with TRBD2 identical over 10 bases. The V gene end was trimmed by 6 bases and the J gene end by 6 bases; junction bases not matched to a gene: 8. The germline CDR1 and CDR2 sequences are LNHDA and SQIVND (reference sequence). The CDR3 contains 15 residues. CDR3 DNA: TGTGCCAGTAGAGCATCCGGGACTAGCGTCAATGAGCAGTTCTTC. Protein sequence: CASRASGTSVNEQFF.

V is TRBV19 and J is TRBJ2-5; TRBD2 is a possible D gene (5 bases). The germline V gene encodes CDR1 LNHDA and CDR2 SQIVND (reference sequence). The length of the CDR3 is 13 residues. V dropped 3 bases and J dropped 9 bases, with 14 bases sitting between them. In nucleotides, the CDR3 is TGTGCCAGTAGTATCCTTCTTAGCGCGGCCCAGTACTTC. Translated: CASSILLSAAQYF.

The gene calls are TRBV10-2 and TRBJ2-7; tentatively, D is TRBD1 (6 bases). V gave up 0 bases and J gave up 4 bases, with 10 bases separating them. This CDR3 spans 14 amino acids. Germline V gene sequence: CDR1 WSHSY, CDR2 SAAADI. The CDR3 protein is CASSESDRQYEQYF. CDR3 DNA: TGCGCCAGCAGTGAGTCCGACAGGCAGTACGAGCAGTACTTC.

The V gene is TRBV19, the J gene TRBJ1-5; D not certain. V lost 1 base to trimming and J lost 4 bases, with 5 bases between them. Germline assignment: CDR1 LNHDA and CDR2 SQIVND (reference sequence). The CDR3 is 13 residues long. The CDR3 nucleotides read TGTGCCAGTAGTATAGCCAAAAATCAGCCCCAGCATTTT. This gives the protein CASSIAKNQPQHF.

The CDR3 reads CASSYFPPSSYNEQFF. CDR3 sequence (DNA): TGTGCCAGCAGTTACTTCCCCCCCAGCTCCTACAATGAGCAGTTCTTC. The chain employs TRBV6-5 and TRBJ2-1; no definite D call. CDR3 length equals 16 residues. V lost 1 base and J 0 bases, leaving 10 bases between the germline ends. The germline V gene has CDR1 MNHEY and CDR2 SVGAGI.

The gene calls are TRBV6-5 and TRBJ1-5; 7 nucleotides agree with TRBD1. V lost 6 bases, J lost 1 base, and 6 bases stayed unmatched. CDR3 length: 15 residues. Germline CDR1 is MNHEY and CDR2 is SVGAGI. Here the CDR3 DNA reads TGTGCCAGCAGACCCACAGGGGACAGCAATCAGCCCCAGCATTTT. This translates into CASRPTGDSNQPQHF.